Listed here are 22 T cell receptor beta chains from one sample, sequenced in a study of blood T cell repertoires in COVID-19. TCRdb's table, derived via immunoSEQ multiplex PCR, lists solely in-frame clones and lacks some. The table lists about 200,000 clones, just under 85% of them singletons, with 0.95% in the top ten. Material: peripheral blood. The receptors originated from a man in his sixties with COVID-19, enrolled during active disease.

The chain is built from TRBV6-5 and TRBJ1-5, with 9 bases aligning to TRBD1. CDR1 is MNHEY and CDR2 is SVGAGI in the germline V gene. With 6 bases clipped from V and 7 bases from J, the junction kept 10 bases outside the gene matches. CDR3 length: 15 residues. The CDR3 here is CASRLQGALGQPQHF. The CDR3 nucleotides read TGTGCCAGCAGATTACAGGGGGCGCTTGGGCAGCCCCAGCATTTT.

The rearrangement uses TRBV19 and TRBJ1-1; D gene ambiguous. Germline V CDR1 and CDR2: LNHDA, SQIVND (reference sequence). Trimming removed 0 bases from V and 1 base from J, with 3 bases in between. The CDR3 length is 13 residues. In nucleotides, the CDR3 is TGTGCCAGTAGTATAGACTGGAACACTGAAGCTTTCTTT. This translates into CASSIDWNTEAFF.

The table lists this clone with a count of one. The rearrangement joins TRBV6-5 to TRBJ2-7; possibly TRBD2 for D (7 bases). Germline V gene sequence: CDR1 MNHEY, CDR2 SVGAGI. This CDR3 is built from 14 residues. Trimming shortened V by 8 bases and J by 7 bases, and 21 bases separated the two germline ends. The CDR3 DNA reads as TGTGCCAGCGGGGGCGATGCGGGAGCGGTTGAGCAGTACTTC. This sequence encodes CASGGDAGAVEQYF.

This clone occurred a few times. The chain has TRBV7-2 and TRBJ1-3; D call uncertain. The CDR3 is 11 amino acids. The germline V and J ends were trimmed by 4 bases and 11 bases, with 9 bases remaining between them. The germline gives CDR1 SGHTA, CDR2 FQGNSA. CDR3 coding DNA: TGTGCCAGCAGCTCCGGGGTGGCCATATATTTT. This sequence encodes CASSSGVAIYF.

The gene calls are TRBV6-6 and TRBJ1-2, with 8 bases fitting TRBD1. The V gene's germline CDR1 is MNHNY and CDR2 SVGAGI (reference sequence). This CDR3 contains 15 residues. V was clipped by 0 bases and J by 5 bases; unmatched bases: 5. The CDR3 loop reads CASSYSLTGEYGYTF. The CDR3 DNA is TGTGCCAGCAGTTACTCGCTGACAGGGGAGTATGGCTACACCTTC.

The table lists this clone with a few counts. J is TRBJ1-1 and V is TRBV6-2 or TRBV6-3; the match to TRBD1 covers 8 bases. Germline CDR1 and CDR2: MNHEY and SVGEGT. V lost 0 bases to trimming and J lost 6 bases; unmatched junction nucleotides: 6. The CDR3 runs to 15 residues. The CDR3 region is CASSYSDRGIPEAFF. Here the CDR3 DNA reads TGTGCCAGCAGTTACTCAGACAGGGGAATCCCTGAAGCTTTCTTT.

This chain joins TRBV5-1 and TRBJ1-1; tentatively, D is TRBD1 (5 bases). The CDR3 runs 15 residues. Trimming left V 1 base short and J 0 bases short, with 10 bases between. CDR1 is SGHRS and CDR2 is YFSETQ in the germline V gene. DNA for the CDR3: TGCGCCAGCAGCTTGACGGGACTACTGAACACTGAAGCTTTCTTT. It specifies CASSLTGLLNTEAFF.

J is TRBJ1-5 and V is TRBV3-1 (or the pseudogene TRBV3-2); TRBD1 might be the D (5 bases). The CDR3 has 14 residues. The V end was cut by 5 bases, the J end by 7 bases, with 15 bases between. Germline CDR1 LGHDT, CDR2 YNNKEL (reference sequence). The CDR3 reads CASSGAGGQQPQHF. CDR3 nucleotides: TGTGCCAGCAGCGGTGCGGGGGGTCAGCAGCCCCAGCATTTT.

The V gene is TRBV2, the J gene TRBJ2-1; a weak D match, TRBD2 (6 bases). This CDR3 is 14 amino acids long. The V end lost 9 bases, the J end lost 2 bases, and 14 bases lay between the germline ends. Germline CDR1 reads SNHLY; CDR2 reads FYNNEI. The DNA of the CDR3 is TGTGCCAGTGTCTGGGGGGTCACCTACAATGAGCAGTTCTTC. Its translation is CASVWGVTYNEQFF.

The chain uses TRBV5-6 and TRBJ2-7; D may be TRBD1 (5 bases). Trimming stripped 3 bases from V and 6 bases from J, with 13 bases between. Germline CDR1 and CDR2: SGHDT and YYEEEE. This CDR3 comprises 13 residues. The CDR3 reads CASSWISGFEQYF. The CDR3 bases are TGTGCCAGCAGCTGGATCTCAGGGTTCGAGCAGTACTTC.

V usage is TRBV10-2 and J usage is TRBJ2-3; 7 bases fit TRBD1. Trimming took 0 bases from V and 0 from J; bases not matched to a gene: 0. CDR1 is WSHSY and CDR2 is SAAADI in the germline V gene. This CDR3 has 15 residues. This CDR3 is CASSESGQSTDTQYF. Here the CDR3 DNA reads TGCGCCAGCAGTGAGTCGGGACAGAGCACAGATACGCAGTATTTT.

CDR3: CASSHTPAGLYEQYF. The CDR3, as DNA: TGTGCCAGCAGCCACACCCCCGCAGGATTATACGAGCAGTACTTC. The rearrangement links TRBV7-9 to TRBJ2-7, with no clear D. Germline values: CDR1 SEHNR, CDR2 FQNEAQ (reference sequence). The CDR3 has 15 amino acids. The V end was cut by 5 bases, the J end by 4 bases, with 18 bases between.

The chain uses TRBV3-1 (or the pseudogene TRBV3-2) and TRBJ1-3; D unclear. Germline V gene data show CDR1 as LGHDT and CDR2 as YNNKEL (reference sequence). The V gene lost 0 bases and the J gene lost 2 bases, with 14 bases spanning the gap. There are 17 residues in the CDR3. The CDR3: CASSQDRLAGAGNTIYF. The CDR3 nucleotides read TGTGCCAGCAGCCAAGATCGTCTGGCGGGAGCTGGAAACACCATATATTTT.

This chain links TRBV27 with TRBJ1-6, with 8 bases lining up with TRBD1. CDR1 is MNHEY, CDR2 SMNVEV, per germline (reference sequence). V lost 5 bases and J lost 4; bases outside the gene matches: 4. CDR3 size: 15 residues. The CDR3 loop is CASSTGTGYNSPLHF. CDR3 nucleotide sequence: TGTGCCAGCAGTACAGGGACAGGATATAATTCACCCCTCCACTTT.

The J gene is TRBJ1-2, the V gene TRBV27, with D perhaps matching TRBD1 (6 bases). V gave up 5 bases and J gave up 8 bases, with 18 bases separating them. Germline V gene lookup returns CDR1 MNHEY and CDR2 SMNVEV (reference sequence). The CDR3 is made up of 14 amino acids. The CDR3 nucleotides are TGTGCCAGCAGTCCCCGGGGGGGGCAGGGAGGCTACACCTTC. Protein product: CASSPRGGQGGYTF.

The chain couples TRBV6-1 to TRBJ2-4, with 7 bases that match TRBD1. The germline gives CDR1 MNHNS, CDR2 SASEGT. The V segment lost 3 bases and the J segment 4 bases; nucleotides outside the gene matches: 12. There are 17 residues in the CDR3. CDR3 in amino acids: CASSDVPGQSIKNIQYF. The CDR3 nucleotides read TGTGCCAGCAGTGACGTCCCGGGACAGTCGATTAAAAACATTCAGTACTTC.

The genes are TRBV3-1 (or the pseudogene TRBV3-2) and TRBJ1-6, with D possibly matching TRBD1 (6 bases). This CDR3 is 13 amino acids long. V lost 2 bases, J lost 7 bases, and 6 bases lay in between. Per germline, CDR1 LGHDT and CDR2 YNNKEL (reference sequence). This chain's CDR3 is CASSQQGNSPLHF. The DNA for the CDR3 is TGTGCCAGCAGCCAACAGGGGAATTCACCCCTCCACTTT.

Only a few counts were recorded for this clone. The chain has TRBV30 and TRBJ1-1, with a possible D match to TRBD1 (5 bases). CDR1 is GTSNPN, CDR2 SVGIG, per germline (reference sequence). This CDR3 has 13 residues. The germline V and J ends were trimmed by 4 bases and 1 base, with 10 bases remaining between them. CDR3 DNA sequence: TGTGCCTGGAATCCGGGGGAGAACACTGAAGCTTTCTTT. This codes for CAWNPGENTEAFF.

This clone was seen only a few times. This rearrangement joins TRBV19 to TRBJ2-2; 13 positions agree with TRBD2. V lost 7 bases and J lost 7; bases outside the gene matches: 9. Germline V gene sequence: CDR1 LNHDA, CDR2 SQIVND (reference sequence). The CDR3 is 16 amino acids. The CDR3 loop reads CASTPRTSGRHGELFF. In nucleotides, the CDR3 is TGTGCCAGTACCCCAAGGACTAGCGGGAGACACGGGGAGCTGTTTTTT. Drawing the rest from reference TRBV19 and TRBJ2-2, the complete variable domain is DGGITQSPKYLFRKEGQNVTLSCEQNLNHDAMYWYRQDPGQGLRLIYYSQIVNDFQKGDIAEGYSVSREKKESFPLTVTSAQKNPTAFYLCASTPRTSGRHGELFFGEGSRLTVL.

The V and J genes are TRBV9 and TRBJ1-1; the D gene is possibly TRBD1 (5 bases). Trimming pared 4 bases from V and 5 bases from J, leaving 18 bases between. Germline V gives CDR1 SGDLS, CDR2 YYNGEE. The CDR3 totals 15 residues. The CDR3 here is CASSPRVGALTEAFF. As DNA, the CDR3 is TGTGCCAGCAGCCCCCGAGTTGGGGCCCTGACTGAAGCTTTCTTT.

The chain's CDR3 is CASSPSSAGLISEAFF. The CDR3 DNA sequence: TGTGCCAGCTCACCTTCGTCGGCAGGCCTAATTTCCGAAGCTTTCTTT. V is TRBV18 and J is TRBJ1-1; no clear D. The germline CDR1 and CDR2 sequences are KGHSH and LQKENI. Trimming removed 3 bases at V and 8 bases at J, with 22 bases between. The CDR3 has 16 amino acids.

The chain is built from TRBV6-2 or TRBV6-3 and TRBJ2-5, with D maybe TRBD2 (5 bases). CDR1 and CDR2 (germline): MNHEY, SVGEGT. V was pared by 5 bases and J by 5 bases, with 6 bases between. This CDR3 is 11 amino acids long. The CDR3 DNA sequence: TGTGCCAGCAGTACGGGGGAGACCCAGTACTTC. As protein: CASSTGETQYF.